Listed below are T cell receptor beta chains from one sample, sequenced in a study of blood T cell repertoires in COVID-19. Libraries were prepared by immunoSEQ multiplex PCR; TCRdb keeps only in-frame clonotypes and omits some of them. Here the sample spans approximately 100,000 clones, approximately 85% being singletons. Input material: peripheral blood. Receptor source: a human donor in a cohort sampled during active COVID-19. Each CDR3 is given with its conserved first and last residue. Fields, in order: V gene, clone size, J gene, D gene, CDR3 protein, CDR3 DNA. D genes are given only for firm matches. Clone size appears in some rows only: once, few, many, or a class for an expanded clone.

TRBV10-1	NA	TRBJ2-7	TRBD2	CASRPSGRAGSPSSYEQYF	TGCGCCAGCAGACCCAGCGGGAGGGCCGGGTCCCCGAGCTCCTACGAGCAGTACTTC
TRBV4-3	NA	TRBJ2-5	NA	CASSQDLGEETQYF	TGCGCCAGCAGCCAAGATCTGGGCGAAGAGACCCAGTACTTC
TRBV5-4	NA	TRBJ1-6	NA	CASSQFQGTSPLHF	TGTGCCAGCAGCCAATTCCAGGGAACTTCACCCCTCCACTTT
TRBV9	NA	TRBJ2-5	TRBD2	CASSALAGGRQETQYF	TGTGCCAGCAGCGCCCTAGCGGGGGGTAGGCAAGAGACCCAGTACTTC
TRBV7-2	NA	TRBJ1-6	NA	CASSLAARPLHF	TGTGCCAGCAGCTTAGCAGCTCGTCCCCTCCACTTT
TRBV6-5	NA	TRBJ1-1	TRBD1	CASSYRTGRPEAFF	TGTGCCAGCAGTTACCGGACAGGGAGGCCTGAAGCTTTCTTT
TRBV18	NA	TRBJ1-1	NA	CASSPDQGNTEAFF	TGTGCCAGCTCACCAGATCAGGGCAACACTGAAGCTTTCTTT
TRBV9	NA	TRBJ2-7	TRBD2	CASSSGELAGAVSYEQYF	TGTGCCAGCTCGTCAGGAGAACTAGCGGGAGCCGTAAGCTACGAGCAGTACTTC
TRBV30	NA	TRBJ1-3	TRBD1	CAWRGQGRDTIYF	TGTGCCTGGAGAGGACAGGGGAGGGACACCATATATTTT
TRBV6-1	few	TRBJ1-6	NA	CASSESGVGNSPLHF	TGTGCCAGCAGTGAATCAGGGGTGGGAAATTCACCCCTCCACTTT
TRBV9	NA	TRBJ1-2	NA	CASSVQGIDYGYTF	TGTGCCAGCAGCGTCCAGGGAATTGACTATGGCTACACCTTC
TRBV4-3	NA	TRBJ2-3	TRBD2	CASSQDLTGGGDTQYF	TGCGCCAGCAGCCAAGATCTAACGGGGGGTGGAGATACGCAGTATTTT
TRBV12-3/TRBV12-4	NA	TRBJ2-2	TRBD1	CASIRTGGGELFF	TGTGCCAGCATCCGGACAGGGGGCGGGGAGCTGTTTTTT
TRBV6-5	NA	TRBJ1-5	NA	CASGLSNQPQHF	TGTGCCAGCGGTTTAAGCAATCAGCCCCAGCATTTT
TRBV7-3	NA	TRBJ2-1	TRBD1	CASSFSTGGSFDFNEQFF	TGTGCCAGCAGCTTTAGTACAGGGGGTTCGTTTGATTTCAATGAGCAGTTCTTC
TRBV9	NA	TRBJ2-7	NA	CASSVGGETYEQYF	TGTGCCAGCAGCGTAGGCGGGGAAACCTACGAGCAGTACTTC
TRBV9	once	TRBJ2-1	TRBD2	CASSVSGGSYNEQFF	TGTGCCAGCAGTGTTAGCGGGGGCTCCTACAATGAGCAGTTCTTC
TRBV6-2/TRBV6-3	once	TRBJ2-2	NA	CASSYGRDGTGELFF	TGTGCCAGCAGTTACGGCAGAGACGGGACCGGGGAGCTGTTTTTT
TRBV14	once	TRBJ2-5	TRBD2	CASSLPVAGVLRETQYF	TGTGCCAGCAGCCTTCCGGTAGCGGGAGTCCTTCGAGAGACCCAGTACTTC
TRBV9	few	TRBJ2-7	TRBD2	CASSVDPGGGRVGEQYF	TGTGCCAGCAGCGTTGACCCTGGTGGCGGGAGGGTAGGGGAGCAGTACTTC
TRBV2	NA	TRBJ1-1	NA	CASSGTGFYTEAFF	TGTGCCAGCAGTGGAACGGGATTTTACACTGAAGCTTTCTTT
TRBV2	NA	TRBJ2-7	NA	CASSEPGEGYEQYF	TGTGCCAGCAGTGAACCGGGAGAGGGCTACGAGCAGTACTTC